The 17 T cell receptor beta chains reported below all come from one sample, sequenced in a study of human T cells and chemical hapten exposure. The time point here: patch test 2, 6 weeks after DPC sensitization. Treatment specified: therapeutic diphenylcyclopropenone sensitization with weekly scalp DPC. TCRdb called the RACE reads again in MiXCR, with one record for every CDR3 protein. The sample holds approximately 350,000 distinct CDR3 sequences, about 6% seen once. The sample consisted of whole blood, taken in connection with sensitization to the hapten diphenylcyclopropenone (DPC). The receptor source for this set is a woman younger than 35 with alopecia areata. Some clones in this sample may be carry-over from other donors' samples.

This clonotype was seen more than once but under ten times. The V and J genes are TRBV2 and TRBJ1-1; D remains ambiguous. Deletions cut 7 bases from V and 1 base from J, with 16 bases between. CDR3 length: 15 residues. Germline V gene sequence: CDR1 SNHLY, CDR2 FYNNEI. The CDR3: CASKTLGVANTEAFF. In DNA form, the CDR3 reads TGTGCCAGCAAAACCCTTGGGGTCGCGAACACTGAAGCTTTCTTT.

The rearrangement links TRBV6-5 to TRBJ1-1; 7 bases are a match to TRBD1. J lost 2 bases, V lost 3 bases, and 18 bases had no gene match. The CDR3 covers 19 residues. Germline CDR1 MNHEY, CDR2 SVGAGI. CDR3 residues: CASSYSAPLGTDSNTEAFF. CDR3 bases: TGTGCCAGCAGTTATTCGGCGCCCCTCGGGACAGACTCTAACACTGAAGCTTTCTTT.

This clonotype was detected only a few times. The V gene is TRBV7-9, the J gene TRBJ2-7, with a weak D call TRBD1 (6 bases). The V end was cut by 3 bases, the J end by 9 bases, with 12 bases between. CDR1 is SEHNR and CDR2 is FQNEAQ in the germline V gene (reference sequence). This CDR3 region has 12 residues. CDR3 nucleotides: TGTGCCAGCAGCTTTACAGGGATGGCGCAGTACTTC. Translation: CASSFTGMAQYF.

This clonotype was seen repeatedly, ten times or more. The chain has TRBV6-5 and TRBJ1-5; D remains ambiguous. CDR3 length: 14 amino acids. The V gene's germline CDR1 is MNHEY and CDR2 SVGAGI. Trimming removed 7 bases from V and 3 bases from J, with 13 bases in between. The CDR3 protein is CASKTGSVNQPQHF. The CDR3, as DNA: TGTGCCAGCAAAACCGGGTCGGTCAATCAGCCCCAGCATTTT.

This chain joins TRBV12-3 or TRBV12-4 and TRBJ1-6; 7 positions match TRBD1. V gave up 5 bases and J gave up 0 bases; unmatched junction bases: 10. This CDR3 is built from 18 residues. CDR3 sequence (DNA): TGTGCCAGCAGTAGGACAGGAAAAGACAACTCCTATAATTCACCCCTCCACTTT. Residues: CASSRTGKDNSYNSPLHF.

The CDR3 DNA follows: TGTGCCAGCAGGTCGTACATCAATCAGCCCCAGCATTTT. This gives the protein CASRSYINQPQHF. The chain employs TRBV12-3 or TRBV12-4 and TRBJ1-5; no definite D call. V lost 6 bases to trimming and J lost 3 bases, with 9 bases between them. This CDR3 region has 13 residues.

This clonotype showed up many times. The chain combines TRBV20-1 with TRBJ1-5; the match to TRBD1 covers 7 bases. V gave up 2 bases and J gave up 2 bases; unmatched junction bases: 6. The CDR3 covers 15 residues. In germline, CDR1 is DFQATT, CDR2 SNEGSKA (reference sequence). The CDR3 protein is CSARTGEYGNQPQHF. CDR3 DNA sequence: TGCAGTGCTAGAACAGGGGAATACGGCAATCAGCCCCAGCATTTT.

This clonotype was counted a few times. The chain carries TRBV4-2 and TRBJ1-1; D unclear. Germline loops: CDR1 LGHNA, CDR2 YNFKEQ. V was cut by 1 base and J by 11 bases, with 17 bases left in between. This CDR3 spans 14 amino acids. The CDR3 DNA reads TGTGCCAGCAGCCAAGGCGTCGTGTCTACGGGGGCTTTCTTT. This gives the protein CASSQGVVSTGAFF.

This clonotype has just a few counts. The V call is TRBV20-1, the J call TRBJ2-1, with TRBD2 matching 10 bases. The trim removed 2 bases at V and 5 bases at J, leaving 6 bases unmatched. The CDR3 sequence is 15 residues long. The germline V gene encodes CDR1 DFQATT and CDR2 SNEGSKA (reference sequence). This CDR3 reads CSARRRTSGNNEQFF. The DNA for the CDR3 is TGCAGTGCTAGACGACGGACTAGCGGTAACAATGAGCAGTTCTTC.

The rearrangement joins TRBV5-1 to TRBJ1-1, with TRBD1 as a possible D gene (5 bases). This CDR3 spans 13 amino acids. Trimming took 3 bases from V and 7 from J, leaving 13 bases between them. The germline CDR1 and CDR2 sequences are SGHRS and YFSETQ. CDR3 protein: CASSSLGGDEAFF. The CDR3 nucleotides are TGCGCCAGCAGCTCCCTTGGAGGGGATGAAGCTTTCTTT.

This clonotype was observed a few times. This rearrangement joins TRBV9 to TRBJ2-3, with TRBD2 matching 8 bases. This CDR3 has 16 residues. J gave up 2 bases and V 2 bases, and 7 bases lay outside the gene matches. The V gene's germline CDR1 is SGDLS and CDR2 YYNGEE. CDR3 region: CASSVAGGSFTDTQYF. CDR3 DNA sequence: TGTGCCAGCAGCGTGGCGGGGGGATCCTTCACAGATACGCAGTATTTT.

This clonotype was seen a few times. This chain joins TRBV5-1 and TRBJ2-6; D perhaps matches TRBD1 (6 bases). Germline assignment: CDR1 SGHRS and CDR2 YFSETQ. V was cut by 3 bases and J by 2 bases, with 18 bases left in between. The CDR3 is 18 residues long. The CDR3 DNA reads TGCGCCAGCAGCTCAAGGCCCCCGTCAGGGGCTGGGGCCAACGTCCTGACTTTC. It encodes CASSSRPPSGAGANVLTF.

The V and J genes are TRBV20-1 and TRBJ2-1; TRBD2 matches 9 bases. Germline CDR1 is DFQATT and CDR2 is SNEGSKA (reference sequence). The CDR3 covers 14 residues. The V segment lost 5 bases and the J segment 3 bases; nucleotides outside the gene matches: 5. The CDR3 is CSARFSGGYNEQFF. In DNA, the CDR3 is TGCAGTGCTCGTTTTAGCGGGGGCTACAATGAGCAGTTCTTC.

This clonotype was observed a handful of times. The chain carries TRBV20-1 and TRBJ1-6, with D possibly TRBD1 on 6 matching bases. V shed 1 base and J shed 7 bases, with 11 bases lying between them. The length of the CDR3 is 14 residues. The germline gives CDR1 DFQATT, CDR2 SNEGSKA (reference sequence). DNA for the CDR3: TGCAGTGCTAGAGGTCGGACAGTAAATTCACCCCTCCACTTT. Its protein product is CSARGRTVNSPLHF.

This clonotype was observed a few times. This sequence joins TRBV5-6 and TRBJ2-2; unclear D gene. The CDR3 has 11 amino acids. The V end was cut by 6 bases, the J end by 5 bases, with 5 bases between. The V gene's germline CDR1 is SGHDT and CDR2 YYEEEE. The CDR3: CASTLTGELFF. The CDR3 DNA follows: TGTGCCAGCACCCTGACCGGGGAGCTGTTTTTT.

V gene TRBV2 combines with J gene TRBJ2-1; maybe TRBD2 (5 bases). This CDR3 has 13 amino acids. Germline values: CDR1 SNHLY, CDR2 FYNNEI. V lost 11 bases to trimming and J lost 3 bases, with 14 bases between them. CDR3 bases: TGTGCCCCAAATCGAGAGGGCTACAATGAGCAGTTCTTC. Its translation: CAPNREGYNEQFF. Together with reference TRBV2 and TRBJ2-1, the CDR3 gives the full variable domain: EPEVTQTPSHQVTQMGQEVILRCVPISNHLYFYWYRQILGQKVEFLVSFYNNEISEKSEIFDDQFSVERPDGSNFTLKIRSTKLEDSAMYFCAPNREGYNEQFFGPGTRLTVL.

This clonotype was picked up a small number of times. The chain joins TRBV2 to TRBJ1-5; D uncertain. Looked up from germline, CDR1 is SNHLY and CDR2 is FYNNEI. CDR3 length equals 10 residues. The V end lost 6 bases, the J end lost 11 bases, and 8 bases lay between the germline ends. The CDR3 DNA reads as TGTGCCAGCAGAGGCTCGACCCAGCATTTT. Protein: CASRGSTQHF.